Presented here are 2 T cell receptor beta chains from one specimen sequenced in a study of T cells in Graves' hyperthyroidism and ophthalmopathy (dated by TCRdb to between 2019 and 2020). Library prep was done by multiplex PCR. Sequenced on an Illumina HiSeq 2000. The TCR beta CDR3 regions were amplified from RNA transcripts. The TCR CDR3 was subjected to a first round of RT-PCR using the HTBI primer set and the Qiagen OneStep RT-PCR kit. TCRdb reworked the public reads: Q25 trimming with fastp, MiXCR clone assembly, productive beta chains retained. Identical CDR3 protein sequences are pooled into one entry, listed with their most common genes and DNA. The sample table records 250,000 to 300,000 distinct CDR3 sequences; about 18% of these occur just once. Of the sample, over 45% falls within the top ten clones. Sequencing was performed on blood. These receptor sequences come from a woman aged 55-70 years with Graves' ophthalmopathy.

This clonotype was counted ten times or more. The chain uses TRBV20-1 and TRBJ2-3; D possibly corresponds to TRBD2 (7 bases). Trimming pared 5 bases from V and 1 base from J, leaving 13 bases between. Germline CDR1 is DFQATT and CDR2 is SNEGSKA (reference sequence). This CDR3 region has 14 residues. CDR3 nucleotides: TGCAGTGCTTCCAGGGGAGGGGGCACAGATACGCAGTATTTT. This translates into CSASRGGGTDTQYF.

V is TRBV29-1 and J is TRBJ2-1; D is possibly TRBD2 (6 bases). Looked up from germline, CDR1 is SQVTM and CDR2 is ANQGSEA. The CDR3 sequence is 15 residues long. Trimming cost V 3 bases and J 9 bases, with 21 bases left between them. The CDR3 reads CSVEALAREWGEQFF. For the CDR3, the DNA is TGCAGCGTTGAGGCGCTAGCGAGAGAATGGGGTGAGCAGTTCTTC.